Presented here are 24 T cell receptor beta chains from one specimen sequenced in a study of blood T cell repertoires in COVID-19 (dated by TCRdb to the early 2020s). Library preparation employed the immunoSEQ multiplex PCR assay. TCRdb provides this immuneACCESS table in a form limited to in-frame rearrangements. Some clones are lacking; in checked studies, under half of them reflect an unresolved V gene, and why the rest are absent is not known. A total of 30,000 to 45,000 clones appear in this sample, approximately 78% of them only once. In total, the top ten clones hold about 33% of the sample. Sequenced material: peripheral blood. The receptors were gathered from a man aged 60-69 years with acute or convalescent COVID-19.

This chain joins TRBV5-1 and TRBJ1-1, with 8 bases matching TRBD1. The CDR3 contains 16 residues. The germline V gene has CDR1 SGHRS and CDR2 YFSETQ. V lost 4 bases and J lost 4; bases outside the gene matches: 12. The CDR3 loop is CASSPQPTGGVTEAFF. CDR3 nucleotides: TGCGCCAGCAGCCCCCAACCCACAGGGGGGGTCACTGAAGCTTTCTTT.

The J gene is TRBJ2-1, the V gene TRBV6-6; no definite D call. The germline V and J ends were trimmed by 2 bases and 4 bases, with 12 bases remaining between them. Germline V gives CDR1 MNHNY, CDR2 SVGAGI (reference sequence). The length of the CDR3 is 15 residues. For the CDR3, the DNA is TGTGCCAGCAGTTACCAAACGGGTGTATACAATGAGCAGTTCTTC. Residues: CASSYQTGVYNEQFF.

The genes are TRBV4-3 and TRBJ2-3; D unclear. Germline V lookup: CDR1 LGHNA, CDR2 YSLEER. Trimming pared 0 bases from V and 6 bases from J, leaving 10 bases between. This CDR3 comprises 14 residues. The DNA of the CDR3 is TGCGCCAGCAGCCAAGATAGTCCGTCCGATACGCAGTATTTT. Protein sequence: CASSQDSPSDTQYF.

The rearrangement uses TRBV2 and TRBJ1-4, with TRBD1 matching 7 bases. In germline, CDR1 is SNHLY, CDR2 FYNNEI. V lost 7 bases to trimming and J lost 4 bases; unmatched junction nucleotides: 6. The CDR3 sequence is 14 residues long. The CDR3 loop reads CASMRGLNNEKLFF. CDR3 DNA: TGTGCCAGCATGAGGGGGCTGAATAATGAAAAACTGTTTTTT.

The CDR3 is CASSRGQQNYGYTF. CDR3 DNA sequence: TGTGCCAGCAGTCGTGGACAGCAAAACTATGGCTACACCTTC. The chain recombines TRBV4-2 with TRBJ1-2; D is possibly TRBD1 (6 bases). V dropped 6 bases and J dropped 2 bases, with 13 bases sitting between them. Germline CDR1 reads LGHNA; CDR2 reads YNFKEQ. The CDR3 covers 14 residues.

This chain connects TRBV19 to TRBJ2-7; perhaps TRBD2 as D (5 bases). The CDR3 is 15 residues long. CDR1 is LNHDA, CDR2 SQIVND, per germline (reference sequence). Trimming took 3 bases from V and 3 from J, leaving 15 bases between them. The CDR3 region is CASSISLLGSYEQYF. For the CDR3, the DNA is TGTGCCAGTAGTATCTCCCTCCTTGGGAGCTACGAGCAGTACTTC.

The J gene is TRBJ2-5, the V gene TRBV10-3, with 8 bases identical to TRBD1. J gave up 3 bases and V 6 bases, and 6 bases lay outside the gene matches. Germline assignment: CDR1 ENHRY and CDR2 SYGVKD. The length of the CDR3 is 14 residues. CDR3 nucleotides: TGTGCCATCAGGAGTGGACAGGGCGAAGAGACCCAGTACTTC. This encodes CAIRSGQGEETQYF.

The genes are TRBV5-4 and TRBJ1-4; no clear D. Germline loops: CDR1 SGHNT, CDR2 YYREEE (reference sequence). Between the trimmed V and J ends, which lost 1 base and 3 bases, there was a span of 13 bases. This CDR3 has 16 amino acids. The CDR3 protein is CASSLWEAAPNEKLFF. The CDR3 bases are TGTGCCAGCAGCTTGTGGGAGGCTGCACCTAATGAAAAACTGTTTTTT.

This chain connects TRBV6-2 or TRBV6-3 to TRBJ1-1; TRBD1 is a possible D gene (6 bases). Germline V gene data show CDR1 as MNHEY and CDR2 as SVGEGT. The germline V and J ends were trimmed by 5 bases and 1 base, with 11 bases remaining between them. The CDR3 spans 14 residues. DNA for the CDR3: TGTGCCAGCAGTCTAAACAGGGCGAACACTGAAGCTTTCTTT. It specifies CASSLNRANTEAFF.

V usage is TRBV19 and J usage is TRBJ2-7; 7 bases line up with TRBD2. The CDR3 extends over 14 amino acids. With 3 bases clipped from V and 6 bases from J, the junction kept 8 bases outside the gene matches. Germline loops: CDR1 LNHDA, CDR2 SQIVND (reference sequence). CDR3 amino acids: CASSIGGSLREQYF. The CDR3, as DNA: TGTGCCAGTAGTATTGGCGGGAGTTTGCGCGAGCAGTACTTC.

The chain links TRBV6-5 to TRBJ1-3, with D uncertain. Trimming took 0 bases from V and 5 from J, leaving 11 bases between them. This CDR3 is 15 amino acids long. The germline V gene encodes CDR1 MNHEY and CDR2 SVGAGI. In DNA form, the CDR3 reads TGTGCCAGCAGTTACTCTCTACAGAAAAGAAACACCATATATTTT. It yields the protein CASSYSLQKRNTIYF.

This clone was seen a handful of times. The V and J genes are TRBV3-1 (or the pseudogene TRBV3-2) and TRBJ2-7; tentatively, D is TRBD1 (6 bases). The CDR3 has 15 amino acids. Germline CDR1 and CDR2: LGHDT and YNNKEL (reference sequence). Trimming removed 1 base from V and 4 bases from J, with 14 bases in between. Written as DNA, the CDR3 is TGTGCCAGCAGCCAAGTGGAAACAGGGTGGTACGAGCAGTACTTC. Translating gives CASSQVETGWYEQYF.

By sample fraction, this clone is large. In nucleotides, the CDR3 is TGTGCCACCGGGAATAGCGGGAGTATGGGTGAGCAGTTCTTC. Its protein is CATGNSGSMGEQFF. The chain combines TRBV10-3 with TRBJ2-1; 9 positions agree with TRBD2. V dropped 10 bases and J dropped 9; count of bases not matched to a gene: 13. This CDR3 region has 14 residues. Germline values: CDR1 ENHRY, CDR2 SYGVKD.

The chain links TRBV6-2 or TRBV6-3 to TRBJ2-1, with D uncertain. The CDR3 runs 14 residues. Trimming stripped 4 bases from V and 3 bases from J, with 10 bases between. Germline V lookup: CDR1 MNHEY, CDR2 SVGEGT. CDR3 loop: CASSSPTLYNEQFF. CDR3 DNA: TGTGCCAGCAGTTCGCCTACCCTCTACAATGAGCAGTTCTTC.

J is TRBJ2-3 and V is TRBV10-3; the D gene is possibly TRBD1 (6 bases). In germline, CDR1 is ENHRY, CDR2 SYGVKD. V was pared by 3 bases and J by 3 bases, with 10 bases between. This CDR3 is built from 14 residues. CDR3 nucleotide sequence: TGTGCCATCAGTGAACAGGGAAGAACAGATACGCAGTATTTT. It translates to CAISEQGRTDTQYF.

This clone was seen a few times. Germline is not matched at one junction end, which may reflect a read error. The chain uses TRBV7-7 and TRBJ2-3; possibly TRBD2 for D (6 bases). The CDR3 is 15 residues long. Germline V gene sequence: CDR1 SSHAT, CDR2 FNYEAQ (reference sequence). CDR3 DNA: TGTGCTAGCAGCTCGCGGGACTCGAGCACAGATACGCAGTATTTT. The encoded protein is CASSSRDSSTDTQYF.

This chain joins TRBV7-6 and TRBJ2-1; 7 bases are a match to TRBD1. V gave up 4 bases and J gave up 8 bases; unmatched junction bases: 14. The CDR3 extends over 16 amino acids. Germline assignment: CDR1 SGHVS and CDR2 FNYEAQ. CDR3 sequence reads: CASSSGSRGNMDEQFF. The DNA of the CDR3 is TGTGCCAGCAGCTCTGGGAGCAGGGGGAATATGGATGAGCAGTTCTTC.

This clone showed up just a few times. The J gene is TRBJ2-2, the V gene TRBV7-2; 8 bases align to TRBD2. From germline, CDR1 is SGHTA and CDR2 FQGNSA. This CDR3 is 15 amino acids long. V lost 2 bases and J lost 5; bases outside the gene matches: 4. The CDR3 is CASSLRVAGTGELFF. The CDR3 nucleotides read TGTGCCAGCAGCTTAAGGGTAGCGGGGACCGGGGAGCTGTTTTTT. Drawing the rest from reference TRBV7-2 and TRBJ2-2, the complete variable domain is GAGVSQSPSNKVTEKGKDVELRCDPISGHTALYWYRQSLGQGLEFLIYFQGNSAPDKSGLPSDRFSAERTGGSVSTLTIQRTQQEDSAVYLCASSLRVAGTGELFFGEGSRLTVL.

This clone was counted a single time. The V gene is TRBV6-5, the J gene TRBJ2-2; no definite D call. This CDR3 contains 13 residues. The V end was cut by 7 bases, the J end by 5 bases, with 11 bases between. Per the germline V gene, CDR1 is MNHEY and CDR2 is SVGAGI. The CDR3 sequence: CASTTLLTGELFF. The CDR3, as DNA: TGTGCCAGCACTACTCTTTTGACCGGGGAGCTGTTTTTT.

The chain links TRBV6-2 or TRBV6-3 to TRBJ2-2; TRBD2 agrees at 12 bases. The V and J ends lost 3 bases and 4 bases, in that order; junction bases with no gene match: 9. Germline values: CDR1 MNHEY, CDR2 SVGEGT. This CDR3 has 18 residues. The CDR3 bases are TGTGCCAGCAGTTATCTAGCGGGAGGGCCCTCGGGCACCGGGGAGCTGTTTTTT. It specifies CASSYLAGGPSGTGELFF.

The V call is TRBV24-1, the J call TRBJ2-1; D is perhaps TRBD2 (6 bases). The CDR3 is 16 residues long. V dropped 4 bases and J dropped 3 bases, with 15 bases sitting between them. CDR1 is KGHDR and CDR2 is SFDVKD in the germline V gene. This chain's CDR3 is CATSDPGGRGYNEQFF. CDR3 DNA: TGTGCCACCAGTGACCCCGGAGGGAGAGGCTACAATGAGCAGTTCTTC.

Many counts were recorded for this clone. The chain links TRBV11-2 to TRBJ2-2, with D tentatively TRBD2 (6 bases). Trimming cost V 5 bases and J 0 bases, with 10 bases left between them. Germline V gene data show CDR1 as SGHAT and CDR2 as FQNNGV. CDR3 length equals 15 residues. CDR3 sequence reads: CASSGGTANTGELFF. CDR3 nucleotides: TGTGCCAGCAGCGGGGGGACGGCGAACACCGGGGAGCTGTTTTTT.

V gene TRBV4-1 combines with J gene TRBJ2-2; D not resolved. The germline V gene has CDR1 MGHRA and CDR2 YSYEKL. The CDR3 is 14 amino acids. V lost 1 base to trimming and J lost 6 bases, with 9 bases between them. The CDR3 nucleotides read TGCGCCAGCAGCCAAGGTCAGAGCGCCGGGGAGCTGTTTTTT. Protein product: CASSQGQSAGELFF.

At least ten counts were recorded for this clone. The chain employs TRBV5-8 and TRBJ2-3, with 12 bases aligning to TRBD2. With V trimmed by 4 bases and J by 2 bases, 5 bases remained unmatched. The germline V gene has CDR1 SGHTS and CDR2 YDEGEE. The CDR3 runs to 16 residues. DNA for the CDR3: TGTGCCAGCAGCCCGGGGACTAGCGGGTCCACAGATACGCAGTATTTT. Translating it yields CASSPGTSGSTDTQYF. The variable domain in full, with the rest retrieved from reference TRBV5-8 and TRBJ2-3, is EAGVTQSPTHLIKTRGQQATLRCSPISGHTSVYWYQQALGLGLQFLLWYDEGEERNRGNFPPRFSGRQFPNYSSELNVNALELEDSALYLCASSPGTSGSTDTQYFGPGTRLTVL.